The sequence of this T cell receptor beta chain was determined in a study of blood T cell repertoires in COVID-19. Study at large: T cells, B-cell-depleted T cells, or PBMCs supplied cDNA or gDNA.

In the original workflow: Nucleated cell number was recorded as an estimate derived from reference gene primer amplification. The method was immunoSEQ multiplex PCR; TCRdb's version includes in-frame clones alone and lacks a portion of them. The DNA gave D and trimming, while V, J and clone size come from that table. The sample has some 130,000 clones; 81% are singletons. Trimming pared 3 bases from V and 0 bases from J, leaving 5 bases between. The CDR3 runs to 13 residues. Germline-derived CDR1 and CDR2 are SEHNR and FQNEAQ (reference sequence). This receptor was obtained from an older woman with active or convalescent COVID-19. Sequencing was performed on peripheral blood. The chain carries TRBV7-9 and TRBJ1-1; D ambiguous. CDR3 protein: CASSLEMNTEAFF. The CDR3 nucleotides are TGTGCCAGCAGCTTGGAGATGAACACTGAAGCTTTCTTT.